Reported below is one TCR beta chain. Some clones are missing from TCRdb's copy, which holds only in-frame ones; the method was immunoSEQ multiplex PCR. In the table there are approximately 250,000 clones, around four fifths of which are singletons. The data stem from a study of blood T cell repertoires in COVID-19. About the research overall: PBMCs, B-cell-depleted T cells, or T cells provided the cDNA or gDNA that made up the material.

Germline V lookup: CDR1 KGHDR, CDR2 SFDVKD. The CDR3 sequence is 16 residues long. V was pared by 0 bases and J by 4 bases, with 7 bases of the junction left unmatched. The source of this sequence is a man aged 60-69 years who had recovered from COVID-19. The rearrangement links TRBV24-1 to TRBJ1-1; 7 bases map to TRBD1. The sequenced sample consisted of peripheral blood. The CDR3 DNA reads TGTGCCACCAGTGATTTGCTACAGGGGAGGACCACTGAAGCTTTCTTT. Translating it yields CATSDLLQGRTTEAFF.